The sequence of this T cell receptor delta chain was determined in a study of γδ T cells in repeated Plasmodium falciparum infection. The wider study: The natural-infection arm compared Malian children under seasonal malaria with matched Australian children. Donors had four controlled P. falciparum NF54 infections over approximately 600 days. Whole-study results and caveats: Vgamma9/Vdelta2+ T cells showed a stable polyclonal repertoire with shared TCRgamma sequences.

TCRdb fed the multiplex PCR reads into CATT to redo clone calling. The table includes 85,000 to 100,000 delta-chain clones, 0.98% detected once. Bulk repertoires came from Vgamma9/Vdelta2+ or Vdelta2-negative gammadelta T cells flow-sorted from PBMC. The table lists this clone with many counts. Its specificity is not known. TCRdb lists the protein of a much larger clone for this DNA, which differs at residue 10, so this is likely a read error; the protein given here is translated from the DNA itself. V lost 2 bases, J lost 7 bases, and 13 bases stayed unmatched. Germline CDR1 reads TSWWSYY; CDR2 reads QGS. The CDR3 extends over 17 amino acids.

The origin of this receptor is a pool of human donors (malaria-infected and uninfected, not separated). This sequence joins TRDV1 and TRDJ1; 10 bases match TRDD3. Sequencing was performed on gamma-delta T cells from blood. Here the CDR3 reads CALGEIGLPRGIRKLIF. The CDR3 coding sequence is TGTGCTCTTGGGGAAATAGGGCTGCCCCGGGGGATACGTAAACTCATCTTT.